This T cell receptor beta chain came from a study of regulatory T cells in long-lasting Graves disease. iRepertoire HTBI primers and Arm-PCR of CDR3 regions built TCR beta libraries. Each CDR3 protein is one row after TCRdb ran MiXCR on the multiplex PCR reads. The table has approximately 460,000 distinct CDR3 sequences, roughly 17% seen once. The CDR3 contains 14 residues. V was pared by 0 bases and J by 4 bases, with 11 bases between. The germline gives CDR1 SGHRS, CDR2 YFSETQ. This clonotype was picked up a small number of times. Time point reported: newly diagnosed GD, antithyroid drugs for less than 3 months. PBMC RNA was the source of the TCR library. The sample was also linked to a second study, of T cells in Graves' hyperthyroidism and ophthalmopathy. In that study: Separating ophthalmopathy from stable hyperthyroidism was achieved by a 13 V-J model.

J is TRBJ2-7 and V is TRBV5-1; D may be TRBD1 or TRBD2 (5 bases each). The specimen was peripheral blood mononuclear cells (PBMCs), collected at new diagnosis, from a patient treated with antithyroid drugs. This receptor was obtained from a woman between 25 and 40 years old with Graves disease. The CDR3 sequence: CASSLGTREYEQYF. The DNA for the CDR3 is TGCGCCAGCAGCTTGGGGACCAGGGAGTACGAGCAGTACTTC.